Below, 6 T cell receptor beta chains from the same sample are listed, as sequenced in a study of identical twins. TCRdb reprocessed the 5' RACE reads with MiXCR, giving one entry per CDR3 protein. The data contain 450,000 or so distinct CDR3 sequences, 20% to 30% of them singletons. The data also belong to a second study, concerning T cells expressing NK-cell markers.

Sequenced material: CD4+ T cells sorted from blood. Receptor source: a woman under 30 in good health.

This clonotype turned up a few times. Relative to the germline gene, one junction end is altered; a read error may explain this. V and J are TRBV24-1 and TRBJ2-1, with D uncertain. CDR1 and CDR2 from the germline V gene are KGHDR and SFDVKD. The CDR3 has 12 amino acids. CDR3 sequence: CATSDIYNGQFF. In nucleotides, the CDR3 is TGTGCCACCAGTGATATCTATAATGGGCAGTTCTTC.

There are a few counts of this clonotype. The chain couples TRBV6-1 to TRBJ2-3; D uncertain. Germline-derived CDR1 and CDR2 are MNHNS and SASEGT. This CDR3 has 13 amino acids. V lost 5 bases, J lost 4 bases, and 10 bases lay in between. CDR3 in DNA: TGTGCCAGCAGTAGACCCGGCGCAGATACGCAGTATTTT. Residues: CASSRPGADTQYF.

The chain has TRBV29-1 and TRBJ2-1, with 8 bases identical to TRBD1. This CDR3 has 14 amino acids. V lost 5 bases, J lost 4 bases, and 7 bases stayed unmatched. Germline V gives CDR1 SQVTM, CDR2 ANQGSEA. The CDR3 spells CSVRHGTGYNEQFF. The CDR3 DNA follows: TGCAGCGTTCGACACGGGACAGGTTACAATGAGCAGTTCTTC.

This chain connects TRBV29-1 to TRBJ2-3; the match to TRBD2 covers 8 bases. J was trimmed by 6 bases and V by 4 bases; bases with no gene match: 6. CDR1 and CDR2 from the germline V gene are SQVTM and ANQGSEA. This CDR3 has 13 residues. CDR3 amino acids: CSVVSGGQDTQYF. The CDR3 DNA reads as TGCAGCGTTGTGTCGGGGGGGCAGGATACGCAGTATTTT.

The chain links TRBV20-1 to TRBJ1-1; D is perhaps TRBD1 (5 bases). V was shortened by 3 bases and J by 8 bases, with 10 bases between the two germline ends. CDR1 DFQATT and CDR2 SNEGSKA come from the germline V gene (reference sequence). CDR3 length equals 11 residues. For the CDR3, the DNA is TGCAGTGCTAGTCCGGGACCAGAAGCTTTCTTT. This sequence encodes CSASPGPEAFF.

V usage is TRBV6-5 and J usage is TRBJ2-7, with a weak D call TRBD2 (5 bases). This CDR3 has 17 residues. Trimming shortened V by 4 bases and J by 0 bases, and 19 bases separated the two germline ends. CDR1 is MNHEY and CDR2 is SVGAGI in the germline V gene. The CDR3 loop reads CASSLSRGSANSYEQYF. The CDR3 nucleotides are TGTGCCAGCAGTTTGAGCCGGGGTAGCGCTAACTCCTACGAGCAGTACTTC.